This TCR beta chain was recovered during a study of graft-versus-host responses after intestinal transplantation. Turning to the study itself: Tacrolimus plus steroids were given to all recipients for about 3 years, preceded by anti-thymocyte globulin induction.

Assay used: immunoSEQ multiplex PCR; TCRdb lists only in-frame clones, some missing. The sample shows around 99,000 clones, 85% to 95% of them seen only once. Notes on this clone: Its antigen remains unknown.

Study findings and constraints: Among circulating GvH clones, peak levels were associated with early post-transplant declines in HvG clones. Marrow from the recipient contained GvH clones, some of which had appeared first in ileum or blood. Elevated graft-versus-host to host-versus-graft clonal ratios in allografts were recorded for patients with graft-donor T cell macrochimerism.

The germline V gene encodes CDR1 ENHRY and CDR2 SYGVKD. The CDR3 sequence is 13 residues long. V lost 4 bases and J 1 base, leaving 7 bases between the germline ends. The specimen comprised unstimulated CD8+ T cells sorted from spleen or lymph node cells, sampled before intestinal transplant. This clonotype was sampled from a human donor who received an intestinal transplant. The rearrangement joins TRBV10-3 to TRBJ1-1, with TRBD1 as a possible D gene (6 bases). In DNA form, the CDR3 reads TGTGCCATCAGTGGAGGGGGGAACACTGAAGCTTTCTTT. Its protein is CAISGGGNTEAFF.